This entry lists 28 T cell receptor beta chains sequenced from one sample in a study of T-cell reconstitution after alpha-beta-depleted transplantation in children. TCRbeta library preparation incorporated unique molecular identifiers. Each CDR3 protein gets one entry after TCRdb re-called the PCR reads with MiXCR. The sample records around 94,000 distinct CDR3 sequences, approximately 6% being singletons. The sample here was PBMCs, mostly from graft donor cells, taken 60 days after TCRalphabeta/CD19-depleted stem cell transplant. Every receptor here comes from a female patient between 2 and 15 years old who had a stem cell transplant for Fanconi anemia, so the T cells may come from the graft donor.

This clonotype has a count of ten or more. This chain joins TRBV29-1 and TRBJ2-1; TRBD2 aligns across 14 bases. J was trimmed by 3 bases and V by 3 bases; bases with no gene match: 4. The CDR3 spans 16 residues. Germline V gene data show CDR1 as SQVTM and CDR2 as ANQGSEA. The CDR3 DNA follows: TGCAGCGTTGATGGACTAGCGGGAGGCCGCTACAATGAGCAGTTCTTC. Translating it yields CSVDGLAGGRYNEQFF.

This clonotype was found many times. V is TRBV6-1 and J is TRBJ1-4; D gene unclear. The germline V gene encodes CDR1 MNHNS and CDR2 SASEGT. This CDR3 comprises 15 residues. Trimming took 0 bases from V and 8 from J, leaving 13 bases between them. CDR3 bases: TGTGCCAGCAGTGAAGCCTCTCTATCAGGCGAAAAACTGTTTTTT. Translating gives CASSEASLSGEKLFF.

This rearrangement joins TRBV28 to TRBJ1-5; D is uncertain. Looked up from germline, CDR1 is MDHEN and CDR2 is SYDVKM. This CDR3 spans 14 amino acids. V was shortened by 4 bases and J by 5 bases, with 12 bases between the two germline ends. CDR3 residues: CASSSFFNDQPQHF. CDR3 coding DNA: TGTGCCAGCAGTTCCTTTTTCAACGATCAGCCCCAGCATTTT.

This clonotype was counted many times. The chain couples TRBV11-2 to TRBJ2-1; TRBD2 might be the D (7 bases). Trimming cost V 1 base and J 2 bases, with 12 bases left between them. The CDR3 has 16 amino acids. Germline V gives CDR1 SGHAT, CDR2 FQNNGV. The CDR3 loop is CASSLAGGPAYNEQFF. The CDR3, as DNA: TGTGCCAGCAGCTTAGCGGGGGGCCCAGCCTACAATGAGCAGTTCTTC.

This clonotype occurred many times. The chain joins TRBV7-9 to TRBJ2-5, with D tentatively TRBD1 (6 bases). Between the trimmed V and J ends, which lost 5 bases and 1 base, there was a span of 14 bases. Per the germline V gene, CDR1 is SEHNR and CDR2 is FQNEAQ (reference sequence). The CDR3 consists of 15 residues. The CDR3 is CASSKSSGVQETQYF. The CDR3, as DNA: TGTGCCAGCAGCAAGTCCTCAGGGGTCCAAGAGACCCAGTACTTC.

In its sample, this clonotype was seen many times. The CDR3: CASSFGWGSTDTQYF. The CDR3 nucleotides read TGTGCCAGCAGCTTTGGGTGGGGGAGCACAGATACGCAGTATTTT. This chain joins TRBV7-2 and TRBJ2-3, with D possibly being TRBD1 or TRBD2 (5 bases each). Germline loops: CDR1 SGHTA, CDR2 FQGNSA. CDR3 length equals 15 residues. Trimming pared 3 bases from V and 0 bases from J, leaving 10 bases between.

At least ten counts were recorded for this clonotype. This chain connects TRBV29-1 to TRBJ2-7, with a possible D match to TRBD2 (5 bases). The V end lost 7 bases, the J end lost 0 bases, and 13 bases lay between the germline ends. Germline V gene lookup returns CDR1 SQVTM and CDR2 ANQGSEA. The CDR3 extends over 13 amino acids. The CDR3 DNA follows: TGCAGCGCAAACACCCTAGCCTCCTACGAGCAGTACTTC. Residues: CSANTLASYEQYF.

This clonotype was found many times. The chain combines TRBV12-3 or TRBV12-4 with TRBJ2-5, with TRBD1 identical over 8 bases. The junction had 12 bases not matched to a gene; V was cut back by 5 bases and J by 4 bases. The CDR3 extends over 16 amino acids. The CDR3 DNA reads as TGTGCCAGCAGTAGATCCGCAGGGGGCGGAGGAGAGACCCAGTACTTC. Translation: CASSRSAGGGGETQYF.

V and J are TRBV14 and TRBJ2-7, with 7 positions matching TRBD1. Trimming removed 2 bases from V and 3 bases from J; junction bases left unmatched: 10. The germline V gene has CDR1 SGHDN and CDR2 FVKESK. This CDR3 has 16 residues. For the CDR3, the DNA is TGTGCCAGCAGCCAATTAGGACAGGTTGGAGTCTACGAGCAGTACTTC. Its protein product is CASSQLGQVGVYEQYF.

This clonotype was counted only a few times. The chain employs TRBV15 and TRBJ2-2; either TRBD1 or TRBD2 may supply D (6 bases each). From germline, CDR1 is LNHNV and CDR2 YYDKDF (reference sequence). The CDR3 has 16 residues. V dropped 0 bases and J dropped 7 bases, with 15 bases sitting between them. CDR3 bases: TGTGCCACCAGCAGAGAGGGGGGCGGGGCGGTCGGGGAGCTGTTTTTT. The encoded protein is CATSREGGGAVGELFF. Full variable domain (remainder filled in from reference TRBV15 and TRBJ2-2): DAMVIQNPRYQVTQFGKPVTLSCSQTLNHNVMYWYQQKSSQAPKLLFHYYDKDFNNEADTPDNFQSRRPNTSFCFLDIRSPGLGDTAMYLCATSREGGGAVGELFFGEGSRLTVL.

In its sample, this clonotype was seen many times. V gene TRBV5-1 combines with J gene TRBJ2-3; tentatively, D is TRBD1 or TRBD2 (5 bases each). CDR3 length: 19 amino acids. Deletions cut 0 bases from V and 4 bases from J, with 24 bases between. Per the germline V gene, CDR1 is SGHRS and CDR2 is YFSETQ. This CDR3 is CASSLELMNTWGWADTQYF. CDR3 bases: TGCGCCAGCAGCTTGGAGTTGATGAACACATGGGGGTGGGCAGATACGCAGTATTTT. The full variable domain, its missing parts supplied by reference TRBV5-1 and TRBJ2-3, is KAGVTQTPRYLIKTRGQQVTLSCSPISGHRSVSWYQQTPGQGLQFLFEYFSETQRNKGNFPGRFSGRQFSNSRSEMNVSTLELGDSALYLCASSLELMNTWGWADTQYFGPGTRLTVL.

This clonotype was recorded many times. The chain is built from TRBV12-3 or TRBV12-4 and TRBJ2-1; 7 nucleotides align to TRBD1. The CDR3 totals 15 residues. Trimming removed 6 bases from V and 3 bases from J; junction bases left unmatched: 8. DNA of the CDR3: TGTGCCAGCAGCCCCCGACAGGGCTACTACAATGAGCAGTTCTTC. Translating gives CASSPRQGYYNEQFF.

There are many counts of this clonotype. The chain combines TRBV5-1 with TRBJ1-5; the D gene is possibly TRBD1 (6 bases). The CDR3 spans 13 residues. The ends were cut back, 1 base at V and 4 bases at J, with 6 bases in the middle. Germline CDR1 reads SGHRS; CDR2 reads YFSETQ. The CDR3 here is CASSLRGNQPQHF. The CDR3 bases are TGCGCCAGCAGCTTGAGGGGGAATCAGCCCCAGCATTTT.

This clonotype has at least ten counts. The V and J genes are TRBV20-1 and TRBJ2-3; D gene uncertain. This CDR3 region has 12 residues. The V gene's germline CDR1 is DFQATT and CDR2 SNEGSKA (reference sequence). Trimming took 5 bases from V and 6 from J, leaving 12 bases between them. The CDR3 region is CSARTGPDTQYF. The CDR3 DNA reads TGCAGTGCTCGGACCGGCCCCGATACGCAGTATTTT.

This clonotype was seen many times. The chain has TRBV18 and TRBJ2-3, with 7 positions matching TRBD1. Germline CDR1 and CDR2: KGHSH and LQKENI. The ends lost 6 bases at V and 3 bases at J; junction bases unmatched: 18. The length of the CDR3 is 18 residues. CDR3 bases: TGTGCCAGCTCTCACGGACAGGTCGGGCTAGCCTTTACAGATACGCAGTATTTT. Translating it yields CASSHGQVGLAFTDTQYF.

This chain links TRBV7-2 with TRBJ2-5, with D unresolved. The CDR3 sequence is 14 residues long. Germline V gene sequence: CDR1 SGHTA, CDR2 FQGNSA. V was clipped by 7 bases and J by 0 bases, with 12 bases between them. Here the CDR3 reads CASNLRGHQETQYF. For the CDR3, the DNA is TGTGCCAGCAACCTGCGAGGACACCAAGAGACCCAGTACTTC.

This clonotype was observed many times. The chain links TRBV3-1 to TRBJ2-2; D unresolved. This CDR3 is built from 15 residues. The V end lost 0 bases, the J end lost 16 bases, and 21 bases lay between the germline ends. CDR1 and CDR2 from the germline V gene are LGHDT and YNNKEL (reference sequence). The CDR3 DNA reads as TGTGCCAGCAGCCAAGAAATTCCCGGGTTGACGGACCCGTTTTTT. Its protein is CASSQEIPGLTDPFF. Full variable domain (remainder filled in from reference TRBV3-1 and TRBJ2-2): DTAVSQTPKYLVTQMGNDKSIKCEQNLGHDTMYWYKQDSKKFLKIMFSYNNKELIINETVPNRFSPKSPDKAHLNLHINSLELGDSAVYFCASSQEIPGLTDPFFGEGSRLTVL.

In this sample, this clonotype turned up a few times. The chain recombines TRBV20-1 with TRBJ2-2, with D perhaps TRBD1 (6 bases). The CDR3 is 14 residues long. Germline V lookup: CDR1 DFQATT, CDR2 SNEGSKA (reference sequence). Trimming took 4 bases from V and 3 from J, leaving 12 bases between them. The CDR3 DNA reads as TGCAGTGCTACCGCCGCAGGGGACACCGGGGAGCTGTTTTTT. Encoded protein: CSATAAGDTGELFF.

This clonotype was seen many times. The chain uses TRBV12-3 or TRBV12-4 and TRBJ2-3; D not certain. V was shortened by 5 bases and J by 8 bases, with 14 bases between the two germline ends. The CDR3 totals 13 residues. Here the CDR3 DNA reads TGTGCCAGCAGTGACCAACGTTCCCCTACGCAGTATTTT. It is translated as CASSDQRSPTQYF.

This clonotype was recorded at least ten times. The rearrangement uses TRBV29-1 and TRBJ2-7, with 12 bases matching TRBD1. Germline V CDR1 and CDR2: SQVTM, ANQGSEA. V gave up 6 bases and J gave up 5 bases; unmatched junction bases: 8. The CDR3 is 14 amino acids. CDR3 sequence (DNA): TGCAGCGTGGGGACAGGGGGCGGTTTGAACGAGCAGTACTTC. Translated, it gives CSVGTGGGLNEQYF.

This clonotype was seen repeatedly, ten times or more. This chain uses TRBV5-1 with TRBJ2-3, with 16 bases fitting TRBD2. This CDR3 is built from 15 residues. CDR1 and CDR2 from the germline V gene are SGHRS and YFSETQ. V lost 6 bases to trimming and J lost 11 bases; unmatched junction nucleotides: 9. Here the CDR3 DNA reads TGCGCCAGCAATCCGGGACTAGCGGGGGGGCGAATGCAGTATTTT. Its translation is CASNPGLAGGRMQYF.

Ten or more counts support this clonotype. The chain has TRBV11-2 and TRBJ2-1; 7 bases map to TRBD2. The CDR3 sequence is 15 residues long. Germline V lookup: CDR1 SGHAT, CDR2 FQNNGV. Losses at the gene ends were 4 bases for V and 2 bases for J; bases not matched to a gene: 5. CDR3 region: CASSWGGGTYNEQFF. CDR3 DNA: TGTGCCAGCAGCTGGGGCGGGGGTACCTACAATGAGCAGTTCTTC.

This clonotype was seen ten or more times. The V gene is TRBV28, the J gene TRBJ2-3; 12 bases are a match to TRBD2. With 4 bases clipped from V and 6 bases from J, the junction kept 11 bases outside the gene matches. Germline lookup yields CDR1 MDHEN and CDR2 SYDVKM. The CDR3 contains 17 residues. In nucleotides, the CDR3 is TGTGCCAGCAGTTCCCCCGGACTAGCGGGGCGCGGGGATACGCAGTATTTT. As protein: CASSSPGLAGRGDTQYF. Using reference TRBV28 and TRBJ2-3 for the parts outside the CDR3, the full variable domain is DVKVTQSSRYLVKRTGEKVFLECVQDMDHENMFWYRQDPGLGLRLIYFSYDVKMKEKGDIPEGYSVSREKKERFSLILESASTNQTSMYLCASSSPGLAGRGDTQYFGPGTRLTVL.

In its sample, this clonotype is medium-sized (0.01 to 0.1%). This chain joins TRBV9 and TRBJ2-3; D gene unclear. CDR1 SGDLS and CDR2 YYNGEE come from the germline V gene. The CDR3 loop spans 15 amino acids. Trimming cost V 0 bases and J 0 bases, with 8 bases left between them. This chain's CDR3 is CASSVGSRSTDTQYF. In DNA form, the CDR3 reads TGTGCCAGCAGCGTAGGAAGTAGGAGCACAGATACGCAGTATTTT.

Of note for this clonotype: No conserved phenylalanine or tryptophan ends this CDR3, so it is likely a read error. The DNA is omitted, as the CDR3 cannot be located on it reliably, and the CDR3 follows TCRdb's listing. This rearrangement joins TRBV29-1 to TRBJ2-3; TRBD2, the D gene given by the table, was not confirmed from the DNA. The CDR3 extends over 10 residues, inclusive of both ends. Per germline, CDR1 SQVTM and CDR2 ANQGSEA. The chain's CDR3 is CSVDVAGVVL.

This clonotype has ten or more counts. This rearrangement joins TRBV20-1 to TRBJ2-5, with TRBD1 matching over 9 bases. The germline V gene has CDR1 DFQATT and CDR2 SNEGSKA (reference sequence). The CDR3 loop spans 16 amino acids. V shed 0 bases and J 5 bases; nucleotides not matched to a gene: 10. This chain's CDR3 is CSARDQATGGGETQYF. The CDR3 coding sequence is TGCAGTGCTAGAGATCAGGCGACAGGGGGAGGGGAGACCCAGTACTTC.

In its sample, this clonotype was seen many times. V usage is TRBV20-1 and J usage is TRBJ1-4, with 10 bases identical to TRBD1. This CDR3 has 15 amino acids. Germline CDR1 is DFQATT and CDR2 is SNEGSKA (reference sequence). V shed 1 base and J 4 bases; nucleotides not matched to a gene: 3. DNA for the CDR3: TGCAGTGCTAGAGGTGACAGGGGGCATAATGAAAAACTGTTTTTT. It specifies CSARGDRGHNEKLFF.

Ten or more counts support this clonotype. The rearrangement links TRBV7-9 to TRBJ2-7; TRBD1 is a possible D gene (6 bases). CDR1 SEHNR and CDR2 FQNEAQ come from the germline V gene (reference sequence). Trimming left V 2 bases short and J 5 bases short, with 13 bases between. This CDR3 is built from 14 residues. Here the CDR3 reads CASSLRGQIHEQYF. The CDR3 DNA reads TGTGCCAGCAGCTTAAGGGGACAAATCCACGAGCAGTACTTC.